This T cell receptor (beta chain) stems from a study of cytomegalovirus exposure and HLA in healthy donors. Notes on the study in general: CMV serostatus alone was available as immune exposure information. Association of 16,951 TCR beta sequences with HLA alleles was found at 0.05 false discovery rate in a later analysis. Sequencing likely caused a cluster of highly shared sequence variants.

The CDR3 is 18 amino acids. Germline loops: CDR1 SGDLS, CDR2 YYNGEE. Deletions cut 0 bases from V and 7 bases from J, with 22 bases between. As concerns this clone: Its antigen is as yet unknown.

This PCR relied on a set of 60 Vbeta primers and 13 Jbeta primers. Some clones are missing from TCRdb's copy, which holds only in-frame ones; the method was immunoSEQ multiplex PCR. The sample lists some 150,000 clones, around 79% occurring once. The sequenced sample consisted of PBMCs. This chain uses TRBV9 with TRBJ2-2, with D possibly matching TRBD2 (6 bases). The source of this sequence is a man aged 35 to 55 in good health and CMV-seropositive. CDR3 in amino acids: CASSVEGEVAVGVGELFF. The CDR3 coding sequence is TGTGCCAGCAGCGTAGAAGGTGAGGTAGCGGTGGGCGTCGGGGAGCTGTTTTTT.